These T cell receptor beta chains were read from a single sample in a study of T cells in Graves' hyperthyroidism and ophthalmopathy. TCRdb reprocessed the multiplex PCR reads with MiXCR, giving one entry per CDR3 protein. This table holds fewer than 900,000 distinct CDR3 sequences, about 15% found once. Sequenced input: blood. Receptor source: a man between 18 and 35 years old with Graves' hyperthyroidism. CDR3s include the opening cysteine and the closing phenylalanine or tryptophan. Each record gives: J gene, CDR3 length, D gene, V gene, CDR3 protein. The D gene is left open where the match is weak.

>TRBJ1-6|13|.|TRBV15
CATSRTGNSPLHF
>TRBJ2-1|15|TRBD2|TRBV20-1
CSARDEREGLNEQFF
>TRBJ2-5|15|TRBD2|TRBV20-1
CSARDGLAGVETQYF
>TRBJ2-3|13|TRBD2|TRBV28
CASRGGRTDTQYF
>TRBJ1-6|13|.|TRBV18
CASLSREASPLHF
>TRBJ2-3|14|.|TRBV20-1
CSGGGGGLTDTQYF
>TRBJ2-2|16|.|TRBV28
CASAGRAFANTGELFF
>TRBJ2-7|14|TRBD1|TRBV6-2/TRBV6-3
CASSPPGQTYEQYF
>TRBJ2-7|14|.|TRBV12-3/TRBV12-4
CASNSYRSTYEQYF
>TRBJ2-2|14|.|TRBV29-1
CSVMRNRDPGELFF
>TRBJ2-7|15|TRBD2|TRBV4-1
CASSLRLAGDGEQYF
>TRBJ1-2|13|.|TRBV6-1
CASSEAGKGGYTF
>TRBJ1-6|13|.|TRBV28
CASSLRLGPPLHF
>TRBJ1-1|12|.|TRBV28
CASSLMNAEAFF
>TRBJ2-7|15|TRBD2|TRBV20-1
CSARGLAGSSYEQYF
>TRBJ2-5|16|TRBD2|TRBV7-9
CASSLGLAGGDETQYF
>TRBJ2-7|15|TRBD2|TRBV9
CASSVESLAGTQQYF
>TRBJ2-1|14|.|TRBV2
CASSEPGMFSEQFF
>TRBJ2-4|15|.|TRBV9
CASSVGGRMGDIQYF
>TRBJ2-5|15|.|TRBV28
CASSLYGQGEETQYF
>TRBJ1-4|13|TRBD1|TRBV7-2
CASSQGVGEKLFF
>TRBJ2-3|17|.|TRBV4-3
CASSQGPIAPSTDTQYF
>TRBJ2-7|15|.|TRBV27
CASSLLEGHSYEQYF
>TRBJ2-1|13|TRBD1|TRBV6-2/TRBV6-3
CASSYSGTGTEFF
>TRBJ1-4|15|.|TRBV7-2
CASSFRPADNEKLFF
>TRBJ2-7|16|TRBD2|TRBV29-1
CSARPAGLAGGVEQYF
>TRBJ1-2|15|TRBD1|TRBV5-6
CASSWGQGIDYGYTF
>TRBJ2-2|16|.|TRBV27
CASSVAGAGLTGELFF